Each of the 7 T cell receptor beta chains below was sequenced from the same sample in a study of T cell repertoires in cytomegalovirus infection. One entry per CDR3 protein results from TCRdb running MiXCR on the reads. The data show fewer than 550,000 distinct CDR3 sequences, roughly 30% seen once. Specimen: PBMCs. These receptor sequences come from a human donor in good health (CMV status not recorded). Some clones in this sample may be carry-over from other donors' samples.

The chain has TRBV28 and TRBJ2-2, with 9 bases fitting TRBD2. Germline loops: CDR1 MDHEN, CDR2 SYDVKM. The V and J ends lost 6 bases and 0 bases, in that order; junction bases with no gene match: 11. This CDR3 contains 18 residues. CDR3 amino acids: CASSFLTSGLSNTGELFF. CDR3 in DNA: TGTGCCAGCAGCTTCTTGACTAGCGGCTTATCGAACACCGGGGAGCTGTTTTTT.

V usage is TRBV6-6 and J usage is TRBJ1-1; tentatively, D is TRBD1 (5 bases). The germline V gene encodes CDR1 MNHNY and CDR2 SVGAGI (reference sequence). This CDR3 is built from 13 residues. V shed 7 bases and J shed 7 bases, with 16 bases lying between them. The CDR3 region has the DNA TGTGCCAGCACTCCAGACAGATCCAGTGAAGCTTTCTTT. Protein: CASTPDRSSEAFF.

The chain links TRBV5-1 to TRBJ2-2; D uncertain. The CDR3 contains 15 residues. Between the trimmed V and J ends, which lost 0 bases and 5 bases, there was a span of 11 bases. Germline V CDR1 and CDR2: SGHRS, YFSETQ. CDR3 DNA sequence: TGCGCCAGCAGCTTGGAATCGAGTAAGACCGGGGAGCTGTTTTTT. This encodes CASSLESSKTGELFF.

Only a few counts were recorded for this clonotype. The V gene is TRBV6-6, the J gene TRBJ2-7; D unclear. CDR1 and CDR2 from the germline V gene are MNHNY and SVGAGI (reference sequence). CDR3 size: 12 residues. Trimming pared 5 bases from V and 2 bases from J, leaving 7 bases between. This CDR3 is CASSPPTYEQYF. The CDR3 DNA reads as TGTGCCAGCAGTCCCCCGACCTACGAGCAGTACTTC.

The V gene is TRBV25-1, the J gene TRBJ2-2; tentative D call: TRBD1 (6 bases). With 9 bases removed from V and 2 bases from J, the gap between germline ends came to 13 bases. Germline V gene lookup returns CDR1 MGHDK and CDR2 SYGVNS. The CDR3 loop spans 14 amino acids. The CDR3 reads CASVSGVNTGELFF. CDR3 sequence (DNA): TGTGCCAGTGTCTCAGGGGTAAACACCGGGGAGCTGTTTTTT.

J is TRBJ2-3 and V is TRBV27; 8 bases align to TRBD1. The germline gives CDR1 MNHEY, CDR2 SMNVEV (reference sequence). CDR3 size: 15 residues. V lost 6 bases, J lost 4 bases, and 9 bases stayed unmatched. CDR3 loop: CASRGGQGASDTQYF. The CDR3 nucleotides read TGTGCCAGCAGAGGCGGACAGGGAGCGTCAGATACGCAGTATTTT.

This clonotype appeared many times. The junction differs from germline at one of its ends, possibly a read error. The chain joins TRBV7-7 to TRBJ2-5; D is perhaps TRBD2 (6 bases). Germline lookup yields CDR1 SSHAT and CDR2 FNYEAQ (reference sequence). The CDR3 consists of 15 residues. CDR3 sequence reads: CASSLKPAEGETQYF. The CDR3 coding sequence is TGTGCTAGCAGCTTAAAACCGGCGGAGGGAGAGACCCAGTACTTC.